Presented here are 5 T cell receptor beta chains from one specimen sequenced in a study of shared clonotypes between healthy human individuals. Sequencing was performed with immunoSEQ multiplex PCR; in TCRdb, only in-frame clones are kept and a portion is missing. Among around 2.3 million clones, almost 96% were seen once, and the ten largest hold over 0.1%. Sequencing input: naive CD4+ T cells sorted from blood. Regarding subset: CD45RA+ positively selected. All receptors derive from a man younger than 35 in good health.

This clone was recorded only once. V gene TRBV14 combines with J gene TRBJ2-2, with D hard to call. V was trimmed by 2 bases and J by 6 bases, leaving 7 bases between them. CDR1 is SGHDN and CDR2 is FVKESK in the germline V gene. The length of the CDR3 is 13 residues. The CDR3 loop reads CASSQLGSGELFF. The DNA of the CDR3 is TGTGCCAGCAGCCAACTTGGGTCCGGGGAGCTGTTTTTT. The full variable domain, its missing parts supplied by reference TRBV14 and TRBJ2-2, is EAGVTQFPSHSVIEKGQTVTLRCDPISGHDNLYWYRRVMGKEIKFLLHFVKESKQDESGMPNNRFLAERTGGTYSTLKVQPAELEDSGVYFCASSQLGSGELFFGEGSRLTVL.

This CDR3 is CASSEGQPGNTIYF. In DNA, the CDR3 is TGTGCCAGCAGTGAAGGCCAGCCGGGAAACACCATATATTTT. The rearrangement uses TRBV25-1 and TRBJ1-3; no firm D call. V was cut by 2 bases and J by 4 bases, with 9 bases left in between. The length of the CDR3 is 14 residues. Germline assignment: CDR1 MGHDK and CDR2 SYGVNS.

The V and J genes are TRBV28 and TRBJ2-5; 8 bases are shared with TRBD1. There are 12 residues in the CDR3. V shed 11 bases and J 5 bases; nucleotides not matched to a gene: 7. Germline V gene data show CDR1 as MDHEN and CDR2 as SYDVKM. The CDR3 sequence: CAVGQGGETQYF. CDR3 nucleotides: TGTGCCGTCGGACAGGGCGGGGAGACCCAGTACTTC.

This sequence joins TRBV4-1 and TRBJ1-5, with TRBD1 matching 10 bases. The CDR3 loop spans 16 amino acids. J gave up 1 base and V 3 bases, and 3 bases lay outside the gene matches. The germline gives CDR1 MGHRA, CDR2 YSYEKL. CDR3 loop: CASSHGTGVSNQPQHF. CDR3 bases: TGCGCCAGCAGCCACGGGACAGGGGTCAGCAATCAGCCCCAGCATTTT.

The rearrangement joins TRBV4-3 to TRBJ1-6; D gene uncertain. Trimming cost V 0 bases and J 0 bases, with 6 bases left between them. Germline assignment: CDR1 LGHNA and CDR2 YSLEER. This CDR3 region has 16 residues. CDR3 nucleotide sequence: TGCGCCAGCAGCCAAGACCACAGCTCCTATAATTCACCCCTCCACTTT. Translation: CASSQDHSSYNSPLHF.